What follows are 15 T cell receptor beta chains derived from one specimen sequenced in a study of CD8 T cells in ankylosing spondylitis. MiXCR, applied by TCRdb to the 5' RACE reads, yields one record per CDR3 protein. Of approximately 25,000 distinct CDR3 sequences detected, less than 20% appear once; the ten largest clones hold over 25%. Sequencing was done on a sample of blood. All receptors derive from a male donor with ankylosing spondylitis or in good health (not recorded which).

This clonotype was seen many times. This chain links TRBV29-1 with TRBJ2-2; 14 nucleotides align to TRBD2. The germline gives CDR1 SQVTM, CDR2 ANQGSEA. CDR3 length: 16 residues. The trim removed 5 bases at V and 6 bases at J, leaving 8 bases unmatched. CDR3 amino acids: CSVSGTSGSEAGELFF. CDR3 nucleotides: TGCAGCGTTTCCGGGACTAGCGGGAGTGAGGCCGGGGAGCTGTTTTTT.

This chain uses TRBV4-2 with TRBJ1-4; D unclear. Trimming stripped 3 bases from V and 4 bases from J, with 12 bases between. The V gene's germline CDR1 is LGHNA and CDR2 YNFKEQ. The CDR3 extends over 15 amino acids. The CDR3: CASSQKKQSNEKLFF. The CDR3 region has the DNA TGTGCCAGCAGCCAGAAGAAGCAGAGTAATGAAAAACTGTTTTTT.

Many counts were recorded for this clonotype. The chain combines TRBV5-5 with TRBJ2-1; the match to TRBD2 covers 7 bases. The germline V gene has CDR1 SGHKS and CDR2 YYEKEE (reference sequence). V gave up 0 bases and J gave up 1 base; unmatched junction bases: 1. This CDR3 has 15 residues. CDR3 DNA sequence: TGTGCCAGCAGCTTGGTGGGGGGGTCCTACAATGAGCAGTTCTTC. Residues: CASSLVGGSYNEQFF.

Many counts were recorded for this clonotype. CDR3 DNA: TGTGCCAGCAGCCGATCGTGGGACATCTACGAGCAGTACTTC. This encodes CASSRSWDIYEQYF. The chain joins TRBV3-1 to TRBJ2-7, with a tentative D call TRBD1 (6 bases). V dropped 4 bases and J dropped 3 bases, with 13 bases sitting between them. CDR3 length: 14 amino acids. From germline, CDR1 is LGHDT and CDR2 YNNKEL (reference sequence).

This clonotype occurred many times. The chain carries TRBV21-1 and TRBJ2-3. TRBV21-1 is annotated as a pseudogene. CDR3 length: 12 residues. The CDR3 coding sequence is TGTGCCAGCAGCAAAAGTGGCGATACGCAGTATTTT. Translation: CASSKSGDTQYF.

The chain recombines TRBV20-1 with TRBJ2-3; no clear D gene. Germline V gene sequence: CDR1 DFQATT, CDR2 SNEGSKA (reference sequence). This CDR3 contains 15 residues. Trimming removed 0 bases from V and 6 bases from J, with 16 bases in between. CDR3 nucleotide sequence: TGCAGTGCTAGAGATCTGCGTCGGTCCCCGGATACGCAGTATTTT. It is translated as CSARDLRRSPDTQYF.

This chain uses TRBV21-1 with TRBJ1-5; the table's D gene call, TRBD1, was not cross checked with the DNA. TRBV21-1 is classified as a pseudogene. This CDR3 spans 16 amino acids. The CDR3 DNA is TGTGCCAGCATCCAAAGGGGGGGACAGTGCTCATGGCCCCAGCATTTT. Its translation: CASIQRGGQCSWPQHF.

The table lists this clonotype with a few counts. The chain recombines TRBV7-6 with TRBJ2-1; D may correspond to TRBD1 or TRBD2 (5 bases each). The germline V gene has CDR1 SGHVS and CDR2 FNYEAQ. The CDR3 has 15 amino acids. Deletions cut 5 bases from V and 8 bases from J, with 19 bases between. CDR3 coding DNA: TGTGCCAGCAGCCGGCCCGAGGTAGGGACCGATGAGCAGTTCTTC. Translation: CASSRPEVGTDEQFF.

This rearrangement joins TRBV6-2 or TRBV6-3 to TRBJ2-2; D assignment may be TRBD1 or TRBD2 (5 bases each). The CDR3 contains 18 residues. CDR1 is MNHEY, CDR2 SVGEGT, per germline. Trimming left V 8 bases short and J 2 bases short, with 24 bases between. In DNA form, the CDR3 reads TGTGCCAGCCTACCGGGACCAACTTCCTCCTTTAACACCGGGGAGCTGTTTTTT. Translation: CASLPGPTSSFNTGELFF.

This clonotype was recorded many times. The chain joins TRBV20-1 to TRBJ2-3; a possible D gene is TRBD2 (5 bases). Germline V lookup: CDR1 DFQATT, CDR2 SNEGSKA (reference sequence). The V end was cut by 6 bases, the J end by 0 bases, with 10 bases between. The CDR3 covers 13 residues. The CDR3 bases are TGCAGTGCCAACGGGGTTAGCACAGATACGCAGTATTTT. Its protein product is CSANGVSTDTQYF.

This clonotype was found a few times. This chain joins TRBV7-2 and TRBJ1-1, with D possibly TRBD1 on 6 matching bases. The germline V gene has CDR1 SGHTA and CDR2 FQGNSA. Between the trimmed V and J ends, which lost 5 bases and 4 bases, there was a span of 11 bases. The CDR3 runs to 13 residues. The CDR3 DNA reads as TGTGCCAGCAGCCTAGGGGGTAGCACTGAAGCTTTCTTT. Amino acid sequence: CASSLGGSTEAFF.

The chain is built from TRBV5-1 and TRBJ2-7; unclear D gene. V lost 3 bases, J lost 5 bases, and 15 bases lay in between. Germline V CDR1 and CDR2: SGHRS, YFSETQ. The CDR3 consists of 14 residues. The CDR3, as DNA: TGCGCCAGCAGCTATGGCCGGCAGAACAACGAGCAGTACTTC. It encodes CASSYGRQNNEQYF.

This clonotype has just a few counts. This chain links TRBV7-9 with TRBJ2-7; D possibly corresponds to TRBD2 (6 bases). The germline gives CDR1 SEHNR, CDR2 FQNEAQ (reference sequence). This CDR3 is built from 15 residues. Trimming took off 2 bases at V and 1 base at J, with 12 bases between the two ends. Here the CDR3 reads CASSLWRGRSYEQYF. The CDR3 bases are TGTGCCAGCAGCTTATGGCGGGGAAGATCCTACGAGCAGTACTTC.

This clonotype is medium-sized in the sample. V is TRBV4-3 and J is TRBJ2-6; 15 bases map to TRBD2. The V and J ends lost 2 bases and 0 bases, in that order; junction bases with no gene match: 14. CDR3 length: 23 amino acids. Germline V gene lookup returns CDR1 LGHNA and CDR2 YSLEER. CDR3 sequence (DNA): TGCGCCAGCAGCCAACAGGCCGGGACTAGCGGGAGGACCCTATACTCTGGGGCCAACGTCCTGACTTTC. Translation gives CASSQQAGTSGRTLYSGANVLTF.

The CDR3 region has the DNA TGCAGTGCTCTCCCAGGGACAGGGGCCAATGAGCAGTTCTTC. Translation: CSALPGTGANEQFF. This chain joins TRBV20-1 and TRBJ2-1; 10 bases match TRBD1. Germline V gene data show CDR1 as DFQATT and CDR2 as SNEGSKA (reference sequence). Losses at the gene ends were 5 bases for V and 6 bases for J; bases not matched to a gene: 7. The CDR3 loop spans 14 amino acids.